This TCR beta chain was captured in a study of T cells in Graves' hyperthyroidism and ophthalmopathy. Amplified TCR beta CDR3 regions derived from RNA transcripts. With the HTBI primer set, the TCR CDR3 went through a first round of RT-PCR. TCRdb recomputed calls from the multiplex PCR reads with MiXCR, one row per CDR3 protein. This repertoire shows roughly 580,000 distinct CDR3 sequences, about 14% found once; its top ten account for 5% to 7%. Based on clinical symptoms, serum thyroxine and TRAb, thyroid ultrasound and orbital computed tomography, diagnoses were reached. This CDR3 is 14 amino acids long. After removal of 7 bases from V and 4 bases from J, the junction contained 10 bases not matched to a gene. Germline CDR1 DFQATT, CDR2 SNEGSKA (reference sequence).

The sequenced material came from blood. The clonotype originates from a woman younger than 45 with Graves' hyperthyroidism that later progressed to Graves' ophthalmopathy. The genes are TRBV20-1 and TRBJ2-3; 8 bases line up with TRBD2. CDR3 protein: CSGAGTSSADTQYF. CDR3 in DNA: TGCAGTGGCGCCGGGACTAGTAGCGCAGATACGCAGTATTTT.